This T cell receptor (beta chain) was captured by sequencing in a study of cytomegalovirus exposure and HLA in healthy donors. Looking at the study overall: The 500 to 750 first-cohort repertoires and the 130 or so validation repertoires shared the same platform, a later analysis reported.

Study results and caveats: Overall, around 160 TCR beta chains were annotated as cytomegalovirus-associated.

The ends were cut back, 5 bases at V and 8 bases at J, with 12 bases in the middle. The germline V gene encodes CDR1 MGHDK and CDR2 SYGVNS. The CDR3 is 13 residues long. Separate from the approximately 720-subject first cohort, the roughly 120-subject validation cohort was the one that the donors belonged to. Turning to this clone: The antigen is undetermined.

The assay was immunoSEQ multiplex PCR, and TCRdb's table has in-frame clones only and misses some. The sample records about 150,000 clones, around 83% being singletons. The V and J genes are TRBV25-1 and TRBJ1-4, with D possibly being TRBD1 (6 bases). The sample consisted of PBMCs. The clonotype comes from a human donor in good health. This CDR3 is CASSPRGREKLFF. CDR3 coding DNA: TGTGCCAGCAGTCCCAGGGGTAGGGAAAAACTGTTTTTT.